This TCR beta chain emerged from a study of blood T cell repertoires in COVID-19. About the research overall: Sample material is recorded as cDNA or gDNA derived from T cells, B-cell-depleted T cells, or PBMCs.

The method was immunoSEQ multiplex PCR; TCRdb's version includes in-frame clones alone and lacks a portion of them. The table shows about 60,000 clones, with approximately 82% occurring only once. The CDR3 loop spans 15 amino acids. Losses at the gene ends were 5 bases for V and 5 bases for J; bases not matched to a gene: 10. Germline CDR1 is SGHNT and CDR2 is YYREEE (reference sequence). Sequences were obtained from peripheral blood. The V and J genes are TRBV5-4 and TRBJ2-7; 10 bases align to TRBD2. This clonotype originated in a man between 60 and 70 years old with acute or convalescent COVID-19. Here the CDR3 reads CASRTSGGAPHEQYF. The CDR3 region has the DNA TGTGCCAGCAGGACGAGCGGGGGGGCCCCCCACGAGCAGTACTTC.